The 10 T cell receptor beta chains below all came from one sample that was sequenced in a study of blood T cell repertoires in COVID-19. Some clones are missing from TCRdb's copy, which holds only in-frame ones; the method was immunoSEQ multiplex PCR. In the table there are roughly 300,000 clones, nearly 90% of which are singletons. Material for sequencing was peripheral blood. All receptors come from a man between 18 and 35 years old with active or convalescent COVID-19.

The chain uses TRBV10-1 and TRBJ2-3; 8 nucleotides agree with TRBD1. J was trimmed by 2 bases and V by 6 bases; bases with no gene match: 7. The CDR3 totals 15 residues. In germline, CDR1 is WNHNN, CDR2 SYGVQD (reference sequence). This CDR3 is CASSSNRGTTDTQYF. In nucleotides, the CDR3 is TGCGCCAGCAGCTCAAACAGGGGGACCACAGATACGCAGTATTTT.

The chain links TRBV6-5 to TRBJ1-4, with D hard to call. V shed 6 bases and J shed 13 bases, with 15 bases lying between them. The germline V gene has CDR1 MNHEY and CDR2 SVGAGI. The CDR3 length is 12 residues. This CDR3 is CASSTNSQTLFF. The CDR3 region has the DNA TGTGCCAGCAGCACCAACAGTCAAACACTGTTTTTT.

The CDR3 DNA follows: TGTGCCAGCAGTGATAGTCAGGTGGCTGGCTACACCTTC. It encodes CASSDSQVAGYTF. The rearrangement uses TRBV6-1 and TRBJ1-2; D gene unclear. Germline-derived CDR1 and CDR2 are MNHNS and SASEGT. This CDR3 contains 13 residues. Trimming stripped 3 bases from V and 7 bases from J, with 12 bases between.

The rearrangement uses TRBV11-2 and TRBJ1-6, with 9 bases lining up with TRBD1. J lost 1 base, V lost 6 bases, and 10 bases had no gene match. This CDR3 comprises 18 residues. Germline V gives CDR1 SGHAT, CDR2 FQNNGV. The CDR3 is CASRSGQGIFSYNSPLHF. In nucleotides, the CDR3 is TGTGCCAGCAGATCGGGACAGGGAATATTTTCCTATAATTCACCCCTCCACTTT.

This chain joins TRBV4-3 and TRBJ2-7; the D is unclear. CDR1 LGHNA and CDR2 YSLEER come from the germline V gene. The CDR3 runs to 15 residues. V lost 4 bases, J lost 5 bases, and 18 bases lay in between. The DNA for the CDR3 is TGCGCCAGCAGCCCCGGTCGGGTTTTTGTCAACGAGCAGTACTTC. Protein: CASSPGRVFVNEQYF.

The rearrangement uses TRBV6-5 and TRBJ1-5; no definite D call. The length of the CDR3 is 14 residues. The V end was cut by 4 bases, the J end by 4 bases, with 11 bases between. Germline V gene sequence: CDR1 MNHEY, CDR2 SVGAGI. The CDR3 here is CASSSGDRNQPQHF. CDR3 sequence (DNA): TGTGCCAGCAGTTCCGGGGATCGTAATCAGCCCCAGCATTTT.

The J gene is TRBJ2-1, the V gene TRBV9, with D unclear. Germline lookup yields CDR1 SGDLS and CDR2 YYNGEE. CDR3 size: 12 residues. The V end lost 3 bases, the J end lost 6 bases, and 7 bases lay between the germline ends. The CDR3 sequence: CASSGRFNEQFF. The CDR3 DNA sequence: TGTGCCAGCAGCGGCCGGTTCAATGAGCAGTTCTTC.

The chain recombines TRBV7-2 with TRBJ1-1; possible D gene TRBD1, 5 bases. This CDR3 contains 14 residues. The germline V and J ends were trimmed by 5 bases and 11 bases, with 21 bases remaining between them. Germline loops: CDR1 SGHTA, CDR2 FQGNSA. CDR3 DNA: TGTGCCAGCAGCGCCCAGGCGGGGGTCGAGGCGGCTTTCTTT. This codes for CASSAQAGVEAAFF. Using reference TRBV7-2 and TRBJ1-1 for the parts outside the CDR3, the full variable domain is GAGVSQSPSNKVTEKGKDVELRCDPISGHTALYWYRQSLGQGLEFLIYFQGNSAPDKSGLPSDRFSAERTGGSVSTLTIQRTQQEDSAVYLCASSAQAGVEAAFFGQGTRLTVV.

CDR3 protein: CSVRVPGMVYGYTF. The CDR3 DNA sequence: TGCAGCGTTAGGGTACCCGGGATGGTCTATGGCTACACCTTC. The rearrangement links TRBV29-1 to TRBJ1-2, with D unclear. The CDR3 loop spans 14 amino acids. V was trimmed by 5 bases and J by 4 bases, leaving 17 bases between them. The germline V gene encodes CDR1 SQVTM and CDR2 ANQGSEA.

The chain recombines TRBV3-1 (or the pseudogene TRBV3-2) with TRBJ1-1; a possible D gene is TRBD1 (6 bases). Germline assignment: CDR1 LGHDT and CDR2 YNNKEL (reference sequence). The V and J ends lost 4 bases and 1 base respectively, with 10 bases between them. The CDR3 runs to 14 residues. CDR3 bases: TGTGCCAGCAGCCTCGGACAGAGGAACACTGAAGCTTTCTTT. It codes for CASSLGQRNTEAFF.